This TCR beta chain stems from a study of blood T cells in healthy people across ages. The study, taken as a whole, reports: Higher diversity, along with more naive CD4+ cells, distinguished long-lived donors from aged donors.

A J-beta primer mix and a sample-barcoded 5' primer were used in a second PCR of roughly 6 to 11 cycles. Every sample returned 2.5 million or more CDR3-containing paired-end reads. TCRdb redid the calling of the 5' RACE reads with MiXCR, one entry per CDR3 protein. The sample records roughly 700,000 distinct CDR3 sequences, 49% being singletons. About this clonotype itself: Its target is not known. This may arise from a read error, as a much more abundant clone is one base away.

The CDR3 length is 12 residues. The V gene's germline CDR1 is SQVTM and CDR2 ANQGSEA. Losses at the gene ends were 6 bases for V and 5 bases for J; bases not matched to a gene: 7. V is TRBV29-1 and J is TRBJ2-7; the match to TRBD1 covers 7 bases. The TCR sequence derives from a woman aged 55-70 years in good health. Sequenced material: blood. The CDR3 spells CSVRDSSDEQYF. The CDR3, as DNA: TGCAGCGTGAGGGACAGTTCCGACGAGCAGTACTTC.